These 19 T cell receptor beta chains were sequenced from one sample in a study of T cell responses to AZD1222 COVID-19 vaccine (dated by TCRdb to the early 2020s). Libraries were prepared through the immunoSEQ multiplex PCR assay. TCRdb provides this immuneACCESS table in a form limited to in-frame rearrangements. Some clones are lacking; in checked studies, under half of them reflect an unresolved V gene, and why the rest are absent is not known. Across this sample there are approximately 13,000 clones, with under 85% seen only once. 30% to 45% of the sample is held by the ten biggest clonotypes. This specimen's time point label, per the study, means: about 28 days (+/-7) after the second vaccine dose. Specimen: peripheral blood, collected 28 days after the second AZD1222 dose. These receptors were obtained from an adult who received the AZD1222 COVID-19 vaccine.

The rearrangement links TRBV6-2 or TRBV6-3 to TRBJ2-6, with D perhaps TRBD1 (5 bases). Germline V CDR1 and CDR2: MNHEY, SVGEGT. The CDR3 runs to 15 residues. V dropped 2 bases and J dropped 3 bases, with 8 bases sitting between them. CDR3 coding DNA: TGTGCCAGCAGTTACCAGGGTATTGGGGCCAACGTCCTGACTTTC. Protein sequence: CASSYQGIGANVLTF.

This chain connects TRBV5-1 to TRBJ1-2, with D perhaps matching TRBD1 (6 bases). CDR3 length equals 14 residues. Germline CDR1 and CDR2: SGHRS and YFSETQ. Trimming cost V 2 bases and J 7 bases, with 15 bases left between them. CDR3 residues: CASSLQGPGGGYTF. The DNA of the CDR3 is TGCGCCAGCAGCTTACAGGGCCCCGGGGGTGGCTACACCTTC. Using reference TRBV5-1 and TRBJ1-2 for the parts outside the CDR3, the full variable domain is KAGVTQTPRYLIKTRGQQVTLSCSPISGHRSVSWYQQTPGQGLQFLFEYFSETQRNKGNFPGRFSGRQFSNSRSEMNVSTLELGDSALYLCASSLQGPGGGYTFGSGTRLTVV.

This chain connects TRBV10-3 to TRBJ2-3; the match to TRBD1 covers 10 bases. This CDR3 has 14 residues. V was clipped by 7 bases and J by 3 bases; unmatched bases: 4. The germline gives CDR1 ENHRY, CDR2 SYGVKD. DNA of the CDR3: TGTGCCATCACCAAGGGACAGGGGACAGATACGCAGTATTTT. The encoded protein is CAITKGQGTDTQYF.

The CDR3 protein is CASRVGNGYEQYF. The CDR3 nucleotides are TGCGCCAGTCGTGTAGGTAATGGGTACGAGCAGTACTTC. The rearrangement uses TRBV5-1 and TRBJ2-7, with no clear D. V shed 8 bases and J shed 4 bases, with 16 bases lying between them. The germline CDR1 and CDR2 sequences are SGHRS and YFSETQ. The length of the CDR3 is 13 residues.

The chain employs TRBV5-6 and TRBJ2-3, with 7 bases aligning to TRBD2. V trimming: 4 bases; J trimming: 6 bases; junction bases outside the gene matches: 5. This CDR3 contains 13 residues. Per germline, CDR1 SGHDT and CDR2 YYEEEE. The CDR3 sequence is CASSGSGEDTQYF. The CDR3 DNA reads as TGTGCCAGCAGCGGAAGCGGGGAGGATACGCAGTATTTT.

V and J are TRBV7-3 and TRBJ1-6; TRBD1 aligns across 7 bases. V trimming: 5 bases; J trimming: 6 bases; junction bases outside the gene matches: 4. The CDR3 contains 14 residues. The germline gives CDR1 SGHTA, CDR2 FQGTGA. The CDR3 loop is CASSQGQSNSPLHF. The CDR3 DNA sequence: TGTGCCAGCAGCCAGGGACAGAGTAATTCACCCCTCCACTTT.

The CDR3 coding sequence is TGCAGCGTTGACGCGGAAGTGAACACTGAAGCTTTCTTT. Translated: CSVDAEVNTEAFF. This chain joins TRBV29-1 and TRBJ1-1; D is uncertain. V lost 3 bases and J 0 bases, leaving 8 bases between the germline ends. Germline CDR1 SQVTM, CDR2 ANQGSEA. The CDR3 totals 13 residues.

This clone has just a few counts. CDR3 sequence: CASILQGRSEQYF. The CDR3, as DNA: TGTGCCAGCATATTGCAGGGGAGGAGCGAGCAGTACTTC. This chain uses TRBV2 with TRBJ2-7, with D perhaps matching TRBD1 or TRBD2 (6 bases each). The CDR3 sequence is 13 residues long. V lost 7 bases to trimming and J lost 6 bases, with 16 bases between them. The germline V gene encodes CDR1 SNHLY and CDR2 FYNNEI.

The J gene is TRBJ2-6, the V gene TRBV3-1 (or the pseudogene TRBV3-2); D is ambiguous. The V and J ends lost 1 base and 0 bases respectively, with 7 bases between them. The CDR3 is made up of 16 amino acids. Germline V gene lookup returns CDR1 LGHDT and CDR2 YNNKEL (reference sequence). Here the CDR3 DNA reads TGTGCCAGCAGCCAAGCCCCGCTCTCTGGGGCCAACGTCCTGACTTTC. Translating it yields CASSQAPLSGANVLTF.

The rearrangement links TRBV28 to TRBJ2-5, with no clear D. There are 12 residues in the CDR3. Germline V gene sequence: CDR1 MDHEN, CDR2 SYDVKM. The V and J ends lost 6 bases and 5 bases respectively, with 10 bases between them. CDR3 nucleotide sequence: TGTGCCAGCAGCCCCGTCCGGGAGACCCAGTACTTC. Amino acids: CASSPVRETQYF.

V gene TRBV7-9 combines with J gene TRBJ2-2; TRBD2 agrees at 12 bases. V lost 0 bases to trimming and J lost 2 bases; unmatched junction nucleotides: 7. The CDR3 contains 19 residues. The germline V gene has CDR1 SEHNR and CDR2 FQNEAQ (reference sequence). CDR3 nucleotides: TGTGCCAGCAGCTTAGCGTGGATGACTAGCGGGGGTAACACCGGGGAGCTGTTTTTT. It translates to CASSLAWMTSGGNTGELFF.

As DNA, the CDR3 is TGTGCTAGTGGTTCGACAGGGGGAGAGACCCAGTACTTC. Its translation: CASGSTGGETQYF. The chain has TRBV12-5 and TRBJ2-5; TRBD1 aligns across 9 bases. The germline CDR1 and CDR2 sequences are LGHNT and FRNRAP. This CDR3 region has 13 residues. Trimming removed 4 bases from V and 4 bases from J; junction bases left unmatched: 1.

The chain combines TRBV5-6 with TRBJ1-2; D is unclear. The CDR3 runs to 14 residues. CDR1 SGHDT and CDR2 YYEEEE come from the germline V gene. The V and J ends lost 4 bases and 4 bases respectively, with 14 bases between them. CDR3 loop: CASSGGSGVYGYTF. For the CDR3, the DNA is TGTGCCAGCAGCGGAGGATCAGGCGTCTATGGCTACACCTTC.

The chain joins TRBV19 to TRBJ2-7; no firm D call. V lost 2 bases and J 3 bases, leaving 8 bases between the germline ends. Germline assignment: CDR1 LNHDA and CDR2 SQIVND (reference sequence). CDR3 length: 13 amino acids. Here the CDR3 DNA reads TGTGCCAGTAGTATAACAGCGAGCTACGAGCAGTACTTC. It specifies CASSITASYEQYF.

This chain joins TRBV7-3 and TRBJ1-1; the match to TRBD1 covers 8 bases. This CDR3 has 13 residues. The germline CDR1 and CDR2 sequences are SGHTA and FQGTGA. The trim removed 5 bases at V and 3 bases at J, leaving 2 bases unmatched. The CDR3 spells CASSQQGDTEAFF. Here the CDR3 DNA reads TGTGCCAGCAGCCAACAGGGGGACACTGAAGCTTTCTTT. Combining the CDR3 with reference TRBV7-3 and TRBJ1-1 gives the whole variable domain GAGVSQTPSNKVTEKGKYVELRCDPISGHTALYWYRQSLGQGPEFLIYFQGTGAADDSGLPNDRFFAVRPEGSVSTLKIQRTERGDSAVYLCASSQQGDTEAFFGQGTRLTVV.

The rearrangement joins TRBV7-5 to TRBJ1-5. TRBV7-5 is a pseudogene segment. The CDR3 sequence is 16 residues long. The CDR3 here is CARSLNLRECNQPQHF. The DNA of the CDR3 is TGTGCCAGAAGCTTAAACCTCAGAGAGTGTAATCAGCCCCAGCATTTT.

This chain uses TRBV5-5 with TRBJ1-2; 8 bases match TRBD1. The length of the CDR3 is 13 residues. The V gene end was trimmed by 4 bases and the J gene end by 8 bases; junction bases not matched to a gene: 7. From germline, CDR1 is SGHKS and CDR2 YYEKEE (reference sequence). DNA of the CDR3: TGTGCCAGCAGCCCTTGGACAGGGAGCGGCTACACCTTC. Protein sequence: CASSPWTGSGYTF.

This chain joins TRBV30 and TRBJ1-6; 8 bases agree with TRBD1. There are 13 residues in the CDR3. CDR1 GTSNPN and CDR2 SVGIG come from the germline V gene (reference sequence). The ends lost 5 bases at V and 7 bases at J; junction bases unmatched: 4. For the CDR3, the DNA is TGTGCCTGGGGCCGGACAGGGAATTCACCCCTCCACTTT. Translating gives CAWGRTGNSPLHF.

The V gene is TRBV19, the J gene TRBJ1-2; D may be TRBD1 (6 bases). The germline V gene has CDR1 LNHDA and CDR2 SQIVND (reference sequence). Trimming cost V 5 bases and J 4 bases, with 8 bases left between them. The CDR3 totals 12 residues. CDR3 DNA sequence: TGTGCCAGTAGTCCAGGGGTCTATGGCTACACCTTC. Amino acids: CASSPGVYGYTF. Full variable domain (outside the CDR3, taken from reference TRBV19 and TRBJ1-2): DGGITQSPKYLFRKEGQNVTLSCEQNLNHDAMYWYRQDPGQGLRLIYYSQIVNDFQKGDIAEGYSVSREKKESFPLTVTSAQKNPTAFYLCASSPGVYGYTFGSGTRLTVV.